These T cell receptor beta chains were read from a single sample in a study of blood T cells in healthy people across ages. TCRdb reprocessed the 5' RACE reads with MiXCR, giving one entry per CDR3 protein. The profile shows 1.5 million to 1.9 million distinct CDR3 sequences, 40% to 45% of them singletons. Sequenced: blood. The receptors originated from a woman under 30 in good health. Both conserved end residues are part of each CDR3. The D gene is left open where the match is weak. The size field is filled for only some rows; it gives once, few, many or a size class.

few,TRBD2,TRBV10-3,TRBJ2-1,TGTGCCATCGGTAGCGGGAGTTCCTACAATGAGCAGTTCTTC,CAIGSGSSYNEQFF
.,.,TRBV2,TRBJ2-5,TGTGCCAGCACCAAGTTACGGGGGCCTCAAGAGACCCAGTACTTC,CASTKLRGPQETQYF
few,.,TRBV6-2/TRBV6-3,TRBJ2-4,TGTGCCAGCAGTAACGCCGGGACACTAAAAAACATTCAGTACTTC,CASSNAGTLKNIQYF
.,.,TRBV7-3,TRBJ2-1,TGTACCAGCAGCTTAGCGGACAATGAGCAGTTCTTC,CTSSLADNEQFF
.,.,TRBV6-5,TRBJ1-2,TGTGCCACCAGGGAGGACTATGGCTACACCTTC,CATREDYGYTF
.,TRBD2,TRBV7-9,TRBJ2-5,TGTGCCAGCAGCTTGAGCCCCGACGGGACTATTCGGGAGACCCAGTACTTC,CASSLSPDGTIRETQYF
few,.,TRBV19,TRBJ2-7,TGTGCCAGTAGTACCTGGACGATCGACGAGCAGTACTTC,CASSTWTIDEQYF
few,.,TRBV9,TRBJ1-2,TGTGCCAGCAGCGACAAAAGGGGCTATGGCTACACCTTC,CASSDKRGYGYTF
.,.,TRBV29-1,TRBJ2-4,TGCAGCGTTGAAGGAGACTTAGCCAAAAACATTCAGTACTTC,CSVEGDLAKNIQYF
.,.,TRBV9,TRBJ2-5,TGTGCCAGCAGCGGTCAACGTCAAGAGACCCAGTACTTC,CASSGQRQETQYF
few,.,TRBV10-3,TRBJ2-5,TGTGCCATCAGTGAGTCCCAGAGCCTAGATGAGACCCAGTACTTC,CAISESQSLDETQYF
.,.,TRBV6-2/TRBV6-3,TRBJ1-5,TGTGCCAGCAGTCCAACGGGACACCTAGTCATGCCCCAGCATTTT,CASSPTGHLVMPQHF
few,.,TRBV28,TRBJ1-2,TGTGCCAGCAGAGAACAGGTCTATGGCTACACCTTC,CASREQVYGYTF
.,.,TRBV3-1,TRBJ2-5,TGTGCCAGCAGCCAGTTCGAGACCCAGTACTTC,CASSQFETQYF
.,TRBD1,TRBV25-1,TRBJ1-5,TGTGCCAGCAGTGGGCCGGGACAGGAATATCAGCCCCAGCATTTT,CASSGPGQEYQPQHF
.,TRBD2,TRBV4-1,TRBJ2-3,TGCGCCAGCAGCCTAGCGGGGGAGGCAGATACGCAGTATTTT,CASSLAGEADTQYF
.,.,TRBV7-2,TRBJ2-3,TGTGCCAGCACCCCCAGGAGGGCCACAGATACGCAGTATTTT,CASTPRRATDTQYF
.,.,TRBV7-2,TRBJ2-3,TGTGCCGGCAGCCCAGGGGCAGATACGCAGTATTTT,CAGSPGADTQYF
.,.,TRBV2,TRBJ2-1,TGTGCCGGGCAGATAGAGAGTGAGCAGTTCTTC,CAGQIESEQFF
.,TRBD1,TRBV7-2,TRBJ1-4,TGTGCCAGCAGCTCTCCGGGACAGAGGAATGAAAAACTGTTTTTT,CASSSPGQRNEKLFF
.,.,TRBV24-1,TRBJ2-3,TGTGCCACCAGTGATTTGAGGCGGGGCACGGCAGATACGCAGTATTTT,CATSDLRRGTADTQYF
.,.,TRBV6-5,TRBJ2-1,TGTGCCAGCAGCTCACCGGGACAAGTCCATGAGCAGTTCTTC,CASSSPGQVHEQFF
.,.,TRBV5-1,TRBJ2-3,TGCGCCAGCAGCCCGGTAGACCAGGGACCAGATACGCAGTATTTT,CASSPVDQGPDTQYF
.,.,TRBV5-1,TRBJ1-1,TGCGCCAGCAGCTTGGGGACTCAAAGGGACACTGAAGCTTTCTTT,CASSLGTQRDTEAFF
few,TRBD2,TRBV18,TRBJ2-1,TGTGCCAGCTCACCACCGGGACTAGCTACCTACAATGAGCAGTTCTTC,CASSPPGLATYNEQFF
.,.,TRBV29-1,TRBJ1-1,TGCAGCGCCCAATGGAACACTGAAGCTTTCTTT,CSAQWNTEAFF
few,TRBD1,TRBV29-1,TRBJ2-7,TGCAGCGTAATACAGGGGATCTACGAGCAGTACTTC,CSVIQGIYEQYF
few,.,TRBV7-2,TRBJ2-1,TGTGCCAGCAGCCCGGGGCTCTGGAGCTCCTACAATGAGCAGTTCTTC,CASSPGLWSSYNEQFF
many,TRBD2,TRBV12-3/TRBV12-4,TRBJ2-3,TGTGCCAGCAGTCGGACTAGCGGGGGACTTCGCGCAGATACGCAGTATTTT,CASSRTSGGLRADTQYF
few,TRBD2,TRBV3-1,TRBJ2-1,TGTGCCAGCAAAGTTGGGGGAGGGAACGCCTACAATGAGCAGTTCTTC,CASKVGGGNAYNEQFF
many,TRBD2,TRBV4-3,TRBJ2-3,TGCGCCAGCAGCCAAGATAGTCTAGCGGGACCGGAAGATACGCAGTATTTT,CASSQDSLAGPEDTQYF
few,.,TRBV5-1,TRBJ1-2,TGCGCCAGCAGCTTGGATGTGGTAGGTGGCTACACCTTC,CASSLDVVGGYTF
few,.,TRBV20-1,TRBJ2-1,TGCAGTGCTAGATTTAGCGGAAATGAGCAGTTCTTC,CSARFSGNEQFF
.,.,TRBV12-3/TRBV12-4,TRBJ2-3,TGTGCCAGCAGTTTCCAGGGAGATGCGCAGTATTTT,CASSFQGDAQYF
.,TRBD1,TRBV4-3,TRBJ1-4,TGCGCCAGCAGCCAATCAGGGGGGGAAAAACTGTTTTTT,CASSQSGGEKLFF
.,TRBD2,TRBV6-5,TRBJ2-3,TGTGCCAGCAGTTCCCCCGGGACTAGCGGGGGGGTGGATACGCAGTATTTT,CASSSPGTSGGVDTQYF
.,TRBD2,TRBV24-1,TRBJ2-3,TGTGCCACCAGTGAGTCGGGAGGAGGCGCAGATACGCAGTATTTT,CATSESGGGADTQYF
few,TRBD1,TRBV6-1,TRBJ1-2,TGTGCCAGCTCTCCGGGACAGCTTGGCTACACCTTC,CASSPGQLGYTF
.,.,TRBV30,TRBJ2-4,TGTGCCTGGAGTGTACTGTTGTGGGGCAGTGAGCAGTACTTC,CAWSVLLWGSEQYF
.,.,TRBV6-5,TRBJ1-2,TGTGCCAGCAGTAGGTCCGGGACACTCGTCAACTATGGCTACACCTTC,CASSRSGTLVNYGYTF
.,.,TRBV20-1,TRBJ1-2,TGCAGTGCTGTGGAATCGGGTGGCTATGGCTACACCTTC,CSAVESGGYGYTF
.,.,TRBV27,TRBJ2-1,TGTGCCAGCAGACCGGGACTGAACTACAATGAGCAGTTCTTC,CASRPGLNYNEQFF
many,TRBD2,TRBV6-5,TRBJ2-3,TGTGCCAGCAGGTCTGCGGGACTAGCGGGATTTACGCAGTATTTT,CASRSAGLAGFTQYF